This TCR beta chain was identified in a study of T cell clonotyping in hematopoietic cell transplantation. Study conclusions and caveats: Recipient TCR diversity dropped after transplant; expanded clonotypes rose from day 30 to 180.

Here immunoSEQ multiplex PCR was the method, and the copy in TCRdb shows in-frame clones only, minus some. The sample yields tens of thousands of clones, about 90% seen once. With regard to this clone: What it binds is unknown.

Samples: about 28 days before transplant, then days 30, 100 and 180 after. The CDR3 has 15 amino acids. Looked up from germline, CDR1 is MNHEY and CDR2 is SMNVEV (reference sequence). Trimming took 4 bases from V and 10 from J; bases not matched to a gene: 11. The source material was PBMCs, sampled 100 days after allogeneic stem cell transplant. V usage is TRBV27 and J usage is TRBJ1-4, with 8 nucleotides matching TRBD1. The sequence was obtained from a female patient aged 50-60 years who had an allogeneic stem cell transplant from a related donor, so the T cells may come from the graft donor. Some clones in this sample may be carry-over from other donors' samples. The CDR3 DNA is TGTGCCAGCAGTTCCACAGGGGGGGTAGTTGGAAAACTGTTTTTT. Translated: CASSSTGGVVGKLFF. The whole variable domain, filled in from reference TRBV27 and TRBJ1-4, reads EAQVTQNPRYLITVTGKKLTVTCSQNMNHEYMSWYRQDPGLGLRQIYYSMNVEVTDKGDVPEGYKVSRKEKRNFPLILESPSPNQTSLYFCASSSTGGVVGKLFFGSGTQLSVL.